This TCR beta chain came from a study of cytomegalovirus exposure and HLA in healthy donors. Notes on the study in general: The study put some 150 TCR beta chains on its list as cytomegalovirus-associated.

Germline V gene sequence: CDR1 MNHNY, CDR2 SVGAGI (reference sequence). Deletions cut 5 bases from V and 8 bases from J, with 15 bases between. This CDR3 region has 13 residues. Concerning this clone: Its target is not known.

Primers for the PCR totalled 60 Vbeta and 13 Jbeta. The protocol was immunoSEQ multiplex PCR, while the TCRdb copy is restricted to in-frame clones and leaves out a portion. In the table there are 150,000 to 200,000 clones, 82% of which are singletons. The specimen sequenced was PBMCs. The TCR originated in a girl between 5 and 17 years old in good health and CMV-seropositive. The chain carries TRBV6-6 and TRBJ1-2; tentatively, D is TRBD1 (5 bases). The CDR3 nucleotides read TGTGCCAGCAGTCACGCTGGGGGGGACGGCTACACCTTC. This encodes CASSHAGGDGYTF.